The clone carrying this T cell receptor (beta chain) was seen only a few times. Its antigen remains unknown. One end of the junction varies from germline; a read error may be responsible. This sample was included in a study of cytomegalovirus exposure and HLA in healthy donors. Profiled with immunoSEQ multiplex PCR; TCRdb holds only in-frame clones, not every one. The sample holds 150,000 to 200,000 clones, 88% seen once. CDR3 size: 11 residues. In germline, CDR1 is SGHRS, CDR2 YFSETQ. General study findings and limits: The classifier reportedly diagnosed cytomegalovirus status with high sensitivity and specificity. Altogether, 150 or so TCR beta chains were recorded as cytomegalovirus-associated.

V is TRBV5-1 and J is TRBJ2-2; D remains unclear. The receptor was isolated from a man between 18 and 29 years old in good health and CMV-seronegative. Sequenced input: PBMCs. As DNA, the CDR3 is TGCGCCAGCAGGGGCACCTGGGAGCTGTTTTTT. This codes for CASRGTWELFF.